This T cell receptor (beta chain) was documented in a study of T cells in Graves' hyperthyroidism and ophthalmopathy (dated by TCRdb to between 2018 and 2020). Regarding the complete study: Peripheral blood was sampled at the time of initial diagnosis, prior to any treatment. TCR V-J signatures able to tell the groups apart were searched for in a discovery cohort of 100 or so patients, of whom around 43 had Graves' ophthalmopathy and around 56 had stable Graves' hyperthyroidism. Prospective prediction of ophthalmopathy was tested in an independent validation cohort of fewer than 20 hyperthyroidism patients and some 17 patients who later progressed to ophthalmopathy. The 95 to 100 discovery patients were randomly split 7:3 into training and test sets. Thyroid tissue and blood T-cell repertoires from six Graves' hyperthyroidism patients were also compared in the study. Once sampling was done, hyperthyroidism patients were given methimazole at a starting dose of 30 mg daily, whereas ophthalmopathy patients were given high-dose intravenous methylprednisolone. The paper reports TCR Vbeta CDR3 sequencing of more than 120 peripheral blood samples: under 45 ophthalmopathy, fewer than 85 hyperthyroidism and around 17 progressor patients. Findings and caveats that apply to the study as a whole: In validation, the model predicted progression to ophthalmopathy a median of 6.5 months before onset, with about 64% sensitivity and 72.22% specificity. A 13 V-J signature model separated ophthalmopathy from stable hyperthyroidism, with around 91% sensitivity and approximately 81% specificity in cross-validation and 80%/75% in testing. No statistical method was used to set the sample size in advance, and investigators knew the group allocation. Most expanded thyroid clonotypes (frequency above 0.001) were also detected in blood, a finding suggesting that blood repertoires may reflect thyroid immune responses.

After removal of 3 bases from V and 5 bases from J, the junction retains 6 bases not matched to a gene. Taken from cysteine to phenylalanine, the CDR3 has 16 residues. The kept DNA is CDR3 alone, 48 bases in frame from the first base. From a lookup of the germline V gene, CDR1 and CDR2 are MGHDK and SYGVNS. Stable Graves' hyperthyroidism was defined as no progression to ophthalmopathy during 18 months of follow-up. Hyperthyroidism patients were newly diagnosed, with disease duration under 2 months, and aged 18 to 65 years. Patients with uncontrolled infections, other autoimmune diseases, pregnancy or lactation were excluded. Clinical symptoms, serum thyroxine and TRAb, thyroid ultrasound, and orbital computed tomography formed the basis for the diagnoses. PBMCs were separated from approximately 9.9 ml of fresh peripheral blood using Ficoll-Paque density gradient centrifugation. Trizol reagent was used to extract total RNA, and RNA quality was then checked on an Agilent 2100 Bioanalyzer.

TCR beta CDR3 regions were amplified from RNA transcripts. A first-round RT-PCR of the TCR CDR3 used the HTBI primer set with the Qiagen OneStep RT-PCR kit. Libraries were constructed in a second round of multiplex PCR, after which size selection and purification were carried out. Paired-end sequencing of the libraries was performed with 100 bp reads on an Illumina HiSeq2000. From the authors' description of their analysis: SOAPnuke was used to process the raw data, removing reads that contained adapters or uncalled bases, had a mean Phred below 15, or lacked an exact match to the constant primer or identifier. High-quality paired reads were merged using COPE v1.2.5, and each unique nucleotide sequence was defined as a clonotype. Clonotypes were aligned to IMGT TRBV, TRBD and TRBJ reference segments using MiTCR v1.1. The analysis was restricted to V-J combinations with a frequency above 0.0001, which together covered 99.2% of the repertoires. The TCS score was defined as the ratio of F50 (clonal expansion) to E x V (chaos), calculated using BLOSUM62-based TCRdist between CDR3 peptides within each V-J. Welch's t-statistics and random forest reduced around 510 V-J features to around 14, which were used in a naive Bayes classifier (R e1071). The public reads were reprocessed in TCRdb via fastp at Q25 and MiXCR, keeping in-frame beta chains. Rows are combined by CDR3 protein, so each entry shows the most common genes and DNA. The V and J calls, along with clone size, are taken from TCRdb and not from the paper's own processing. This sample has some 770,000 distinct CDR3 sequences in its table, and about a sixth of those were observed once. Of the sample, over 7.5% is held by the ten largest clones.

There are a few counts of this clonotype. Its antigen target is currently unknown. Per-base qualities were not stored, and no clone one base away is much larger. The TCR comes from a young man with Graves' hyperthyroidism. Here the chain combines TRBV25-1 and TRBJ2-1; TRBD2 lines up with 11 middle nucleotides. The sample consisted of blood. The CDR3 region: CASSDLTSGSHNEQFF. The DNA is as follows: TGTGCCAGCAGTGACCTCACTAGCGGGAGCCACAATGAGCAGTTCTTC.